The sequence of this T cell receptor (beta chain) was determined in a study of blood T cell repertoires in COVID-19. Turning to the study itself: PBMCs, B-cell-depleted T cells, or T cells provided the cDNA or gDNA that made up the material.

V was cut by 7 bases and J by 5 bases, with 20 bases left in between. The CDR3 covers 15 residues. Per the germline V gene, CDR1 is LNHDA and CDR2 is SQIVND (reference sequence). Sequencing used immunoSEQ multiplex PCR; TCRdb keeps in-frame clones, though not all of them. Of 84,000 or so clones listed, roughly four fifths are singletons. The sample comprised peripheral blood. This clonotype originated in an elderly woman with acute or convalescent COVID-19. The rearrangement links TRBV19 to TRBJ1-1, with D hard to call. CDR3 loop: CASKERPNAGTEAFF. The CDR3 region has the DNA TGTGCCAGTAAGGAACGGCCCAACGCAGGAACTGAAGCTTTCTTT.